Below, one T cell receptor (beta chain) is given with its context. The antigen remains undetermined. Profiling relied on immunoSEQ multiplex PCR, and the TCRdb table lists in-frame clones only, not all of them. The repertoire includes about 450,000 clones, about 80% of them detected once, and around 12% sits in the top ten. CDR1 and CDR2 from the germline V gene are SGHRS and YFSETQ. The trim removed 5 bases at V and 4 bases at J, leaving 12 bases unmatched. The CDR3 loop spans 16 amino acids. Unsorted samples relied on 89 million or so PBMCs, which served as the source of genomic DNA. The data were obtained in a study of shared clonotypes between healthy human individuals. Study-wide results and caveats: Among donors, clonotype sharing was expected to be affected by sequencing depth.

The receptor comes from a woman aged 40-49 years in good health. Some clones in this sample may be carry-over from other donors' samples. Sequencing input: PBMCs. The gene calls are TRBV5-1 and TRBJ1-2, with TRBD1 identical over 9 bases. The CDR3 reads CASRKLPGQGGYGYTF. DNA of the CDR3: TGCGCCAGCAGAAAGCTTCCGGGACAGGGCGGCTATGGCTACACCTTC.